Listed here are 12 T cell receptor beta chains from one sample, sequenced in a study of shared clonotypes between healthy human individuals (dated by TCRdb to 2020 to 2021). The library was generated by the immunoSEQ multiplex PCR assay. TCRdb retrieved this table from immuneACCESS and kept in-frame rearrangements only. Not all clones are present; in checked studies, unresolved V genes account for under half, and no reason is known for the remainder. The table for this sample lists some 2,500,000 clones; 80% to 95% of them were counted only once. Around 0.4% of the sample rests with the top ten. The sample taken for sequencing was naive CD4+ T cells from PBMCs. In light of the paper, this sample's cell subset or site label describes: CD45RA+ positively selected. The receptors were gathered from a man between 18 and 35 years old in good health. Some clones in this sample may be carry-over from other donors' samples.

The chain recombines TRBV14 with TRBJ1-2; 7 nucleotides agree with TRBD1. This CDR3 is built from 14 residues. The germline V gene encodes CDR1 SGHDN and CDR2 FVKESK. V dropped 4 bases and J dropped 3; count of bases not matched to a gene: 5. This CDR3 reads CASSLDRDHYGYTF. The CDR3 DNA reads TGTGCCAGCAGCCTCGACAGGGACCACTATGGCTACACCTTC. Looking up the rest from reference TRBV14 and TRBJ1-2 gives the full variable domain: EAGVTQFPSHSVIEKGQTVTLRCDPISGHDNLYWYRRVMGKEIKFLLHFVKESKQDESGMPNNRFLAERTGGTYSTLKVQPAELEDSGVYFCASSLDRDHYGYTFGSGTRLTVV.

The chain links TRBV25-1 to TRBJ1-3, with 9 bases identical to TRBD1. Germline loops: CDR1 MGHDK, CDR2 SYGVNS. This CDR3 has 15 residues. After removal of 2 bases from V and 8 bases from J, the junction contained 7 bases not matched to a gene. The CDR3: CASSEKGQGTDTIYF. CDR3 in DNA: TGTGCCAGCAGTGAAAAGGGACAGGGCACGGACACCATATATTTT. Variable domain in full (rest from reference TRBV25-1 and TRBJ1-3): EADIYQTPRYLVIGTGKKITLECSQTMGHDKMYWYQQDPGMELHLIHYSYGVNSTEKGDLSSESTVSRIRTEHFPLTLESARPSHTSQYLCASSEKGQGTDTIYFGEGSWLTVV.

The J gene is TRBJ2-5, the V gene TRBV6-6; D ambiguous. Germline assignment: CDR1 MNHNY and CDR2 SVGAGI (reference sequence). The CDR3 extends over 14 amino acids. Trimming removed 6 bases at V and 1 base at J, with 12 bases between. The CDR3 region has the DNA TGTGCCAGCAGGGTCACTGCGGCCCAAGAGACCCAGTACTTC. Its translation: CASRVTAAQETQYF.

The rearrangement uses TRBV14 and TRBJ2-1, with D uncertain. V lost 0 bases to trimming and J lost 4 bases, with 16 bases between them. Germline assignment: CDR1 SGHDN and CDR2 FVKESK. The CDR3 totals 17 residues. Here the CDR3 reads CASSQEWGSEHYNEQFF. The DNA for the CDR3 is TGTGCCAGCAGCCAAGAATGGGGATCTGAACATTACAATGAGCAGTTCTTC.

The V call is TRBV6-1, the J call TRBJ1-2; possible D gene TRBD1, 5 bases. Germline CDR1 MNHNS, CDR2 SASEGT. Trimming removed 4 bases from V and 2 bases from J, with 11 bases in between. This CDR3 has 14 residues. The CDR3 sequence is CASSAHGANYGYTF. As DNA, the CDR3 is TGTGCCAGCAGTGCCCACGGGGCAAACTATGGCTACACCTTC.

The genes are TRBV10-3 and TRBJ1-2, with TRBD1 as a possible D gene (5 bases). The CDR3 is 15 amino acids. V gave up 0 bases and J gave up 6 bases, with 14 bases separating them. CDR1 and CDR2 from the germline V gene are ENHRY and SYGVKD. CDR3 sequence reads: CAISESGGEYHGYTF. DNA for the CDR3: TGTGCCATCAGTGAGTCGGGGGGAGAGTATCATGGCTACACCTTC.

With respect to this clone: One end of the junction fails to match germline, which may point to a read error. The chain is built from TRBV4-1 and TRBJ1-3; D gene ambiguous. The length of the CDR3 is 13 residues. CDR1 is MGHRA and CDR2 is YSYEKL in the germline V gene. The CDR3 protein is CASGQATGNTIYF. The CDR3 nucleotides read TGCGCCAGCGGCCAAGCGACTGGAAACACCATATATTTT.

CDR3 sequence (DNA): TGTGCCAGCAGCTTAGTAGGGGGGCTGGAATCAGATACGCAGTATTTT. Protein: CASSLVGGLESDTQYF. The chain combines TRBV11-2 with TRBJ2-3; D may correspond to TRBD1 or TRBD2 (6 bases each). The germline V gene has CDR1 SGHAT and CDR2 FQNNGV. The V end was cut by 1 base, the J end by 4 bases, with 15 bases between. The CDR3 covers 16 residues.

J is TRBJ1-1 and V is TRBV7-9; possibly TRBD1 for D (5 bases). The CDR3 has 15 residues. V dropped 2 bases and J dropped 1 base, with 11 bases sitting between them. Germline V CDR1 and CDR2: SEHNR, FQNEAQ (reference sequence). The CDR3 is CASSLFAGQNTEAFF. The CDR3 DNA is TGTGCCAGCAGCTTATTCGCAGGACAGAACACTGAAGCTTTCTTT. Filled out from reference TRBV7-9 and TRBJ1-1, the complete variable domain reads DTGVSQNPRHKITKRGQNVTFRCDPISEHNRLYWYRQTLGQGPEFLTYFQNEAQLEKSRLLSDRFSAERPKGSFSTLEIQRTEQGDSAMYLCASSLFAGQNTEAFFGQGTRLTVV.

The rearrangement uses TRBV9 and TRBJ1-1, with D possibly being TRBD1 (6 bases). CDR3 length: 13 residues. From germline, CDR1 is SGDLS and CDR2 YYNGEE. V dropped 0 bases and J dropped 11 bases, with 14 bases sitting between them. The CDR3 region has the DNA TGTGCCAGCAGCGTAGTGGGGGCCTCAGCGGCTTTCTTT. Protein sequence: CASSVVGASAAFF.

About this clone itself: At the DNA level, this CDR3 is encoded by other sequences in the same sample as well. The chain recombines TRBV18 with TRBJ2-5; 11 positions agree with TRBD2. Germline CDR1 reads KGHSH; CDR2 reads LQKENI. V lost 2 bases to trimming and J lost 5 bases; unmatched junction nucleotides: 4. The CDR3 is 15 amino acids. The CDR3 loop reads CASSPGTSGLETQYF. In nucleotides, the CDR3 is TGTGCCAGCTCACCAGGGACTAGCGGCCTGGAGACCCAGTACTTC. The whole variable domain, filled in from reference TRBV18 and TRBJ2-5, reads NAGVMQNPRHLVRRRGQEARLRCSPMKGHSHVYWYRQLPEEGLKFMVYLQKENIIDESGMPKERFSAEFPKEGPSILRIQQVVRGDSAAYFCASSPGTSGLETQYFGPGTRLLVL.

This chain joins TRBV14 and TRBJ2-2, with D possibly being TRBD2 (6 bases). CDR3 size: 13 residues. Trimming stripped 11 bases from V and 4 bases from J, with 14 bases between. Germline CDR1 and CDR2: SGHDN and FVKESK. This chain's CDR3 is CAVRAGITGELFF. The CDR3 nucleotides are TGTGCCGTCAGGGCGGGAATCACCGGGGAGCTGTTTTTT.